Following are 27 T cell receptor beta chains from one sample sequenced in a study of shared clonotypes between healthy human individuals. This table comes from immunoSEQ multiplex PCR, and its TCRdb copy is limited to in-frame clones, with some not included. The repertoire includes roughly 480,000 clones, approximately 79% of them detected once, and roughly 12% sits in the top ten. The sample consisted of PBMCs. Receptor source: a woman between 40 and 50 years old in good health. Some clones in this sample may be carry-over from other donors' samples.

CDR3 nucleotides: TGTGCCAGCAGCGTAGTCGGGGGGTATGGCTACACCTTC. Its translation: CASSVVGGYGYTF. The rearrangement joins TRBV9 to TRBJ1-2, with a possible D match to TRBD1 (5 bases). The V gene lost 0 bases and the J gene lost 5 bases, with 8 bases spanning the gap. Germline loops: CDR1 SGDLS, CDR2 YYNGEE. The CDR3 is 13 residues long.

CDR3: CASSLGLAATYEQYF. Written as DNA, the CDR3 is TGTGCCAGCAGCTTGGGACTAGCGGCAACCTACGAGCAGTACTTC. The chain couples TRBV11-2 to TRBJ2-7; 11 bases are a match to TRBD2. CDR3 length: 15 residues. Germline CDR1 is SGHAT and CDR2 is FQNNGV. V was pared by 3 bases and J by 2 bases, with 3 bases of the junction left unmatched.

Worth noting for this clone: Other DNA sequences in the sample encode the same CDR3. The chain is built from TRBV7-6 and TRBJ2-5; no clear D. The length of the CDR3 is 13 residues. Germline lookup yields CDR1 SGHVS and CDR2 FNYEAQ. V was clipped by 1 base and J by 1 base, with 4 bases between them. CDR3: CASSLGPQETQYF. CDR3 nucleotides: TGTGCCAGCAGCTTAGGACCCCAAGAGACCCAGTACTTC.

The sample holds one count of this clone. This chain joins TRBV30 and TRBJ1-2; 9 bases are shared with TRBD1. Per the germline V gene, CDR1 is GTSNPN and CDR2 is SVGIG (reference sequence). This CDR3 has 13 amino acids. Trimming took 5 bases from V and 3 from J; bases not matched to a gene: 4. The CDR3 reads CAWVRQGDYGYTF. CDR3 DNA sequence: TGTGCCTGGGTGAGACAGGGGGACTATGGCTACACCTTC.

The rearrangement uses TRBV2 and TRBJ2-1, with TRBD2 matching over 10 bases. This CDR3 comprises 15 residues. The J segment lost 2 bases and the V segment lost 5 bases, leaving 3 bases of the junction unmatched. Germline V gives CDR1 SNHLY, CDR2 FYNNEI. Here the CDR3 reads CASSWTSGTYNEQFF. CDR3 DNA sequence: TGTGCCAGCAGTTGGACTAGCGGTACCTACAATGAGCAGTTCTTC.

The genes are TRBV12-5 and TRBJ2-1; the match to TRBD2 covers 10 bases. The CDR3 consists of 18 residues. V was pared by 3 bases and J by 6 bases, with 14 bases of the junction left unmatched. Germline CDR1 is LGHNT and CDR2 is FRNRAP. Written as DNA, the CDR3 is TGTGCTAGTGGTTTTTGGGTGGCTAGCGGGAGTGGGAGCAATGAGCAGTTCTTC. Translated: CASGFWVASGSGSNEQFF.

The chain recombines TRBV4-1 with TRBJ2-3; weak D call: TRBD2 (5 bases). Trimming pared 2 bases from V and 3 bases from J, leaving 12 bases between. CDR1 MGHRA and CDR2 YSYEKL come from the germline V gene. The CDR3 has 15 residues. The CDR3 spells CASSQQGLGTDTQYF. The CDR3 bases are TGCGCCAGCAGCCAACAAGGACTGGGTACAGATACGCAGTATTTT.

This clone turned up a few times. The V and J genes are TRBV6-6 and TRBJ2-4, with 7 bases aligning to TRBD1. This CDR3 contains 14 residues. The germline CDR1 and CDR2 sequences are MNHNY and SVGAGI (reference sequence). J was trimmed by 7 bases and V by 6 bases; bases with no gene match: 9. This chain's CDR3 is CASRETGNGNIQYF. In nucleotides, the CDR3 is TGTGCCAGCAGGGAGACAGGGAACGGCAACATTCAGTACTTC.

This chain joins TRBV14 and TRBJ2-7; 13 bases are shared with TRBD2. CDR3 length equals 15 residues. V trimming: 4 bases; J trimming: 2 bases; junction bases outside the gene matches: 2. The germline CDR1 and CDR2 sequences are SGHDN and FVKESK. CDR3 in amino acids: CASSRGTSGTYEQYF. The CDR3 region has the DNA TGTGCCAGCAGCCGAGGGACTAGCGGGACCTACGAGCAGTACTTC.

The chain recombines TRBV30 with TRBJ2-5; the D is unclear. The J call may be in error: the DNA end matches TRBJ2-7 better. The CDR3 is 10 amino acids. Germline V lookup: CDR1 GTSNPN, CDR2 SVGIG (reference sequence). The DNA of the CDR3 is TGTGCCTGGGGCAAATACGAGCAGTACTTC. Translation: CAWGKYEQYF.

This clone occurred once. The V gene is TRBV19, the J gene TRBJ2-1, with 10 bases that match TRBD2. The CDR3 consists of 14 residues. V was clipped by 9 bases and J by 9 bases; unmatched bases: 11. In germline, CDR1 is LNHDA, CDR2 SQIVND (reference sequence). The CDR3 protein is CASESGRAVGEQFF. The CDR3 DNA reads as TGTGCCAGCGAGAGCGGGAGGGCCGTCGGTGAGCAGTTCTTC.

V usage is TRBV6-1 and J usage is TRBJ2-4; the D gene is possibly TRBD2 (5 bases). The ends were cut back, 6 bases at V and 7 bases at J, with 10 bases in the middle. Germline V CDR1 and CDR2: MNHNS, SASEGT. The CDR3 contains 12 residues. CDR3: CASRLDGNIQYF. In nucleotides, the CDR3 is TGTGCCAGCAGACTAGACGGGAACATTCAGTACTTC.

V usage is TRBV7-8 and J usage is TRBJ2-7; D may be TRBD1 (6 bases). Between the trimmed V and J ends, which lost 1 base and 1 base, there was a span of 11 bases. Germline values: CDR1 SGHVS, CDR2 FQNEAQ. This CDR3 has 15 amino acids. CDR3 coding DNA: TGTGCCAGCAGCTTAGAGTGGACAGCATCCTACGAGCAGTACTTC. Translating gives CASSLEWTASYEQYF.

The V and J genes are TRBV6-1 and TRBJ2-3; perhaps D is TRBD1 or TRBD2 (5 bases each). The CDR3 totals 15 residues. Germline V CDR1 and CDR2: MNHNS, SASEGT. Trimming pared 2 bases from V and 5 bases from J, leaving 14 bases between. CDR3: CASSESELRGDTQYF. The CDR3 DNA reads as TGTGCCAGCAGTGAAAGTGAGCTGAGGGGAGATACGCAGTATTTT.

The chain uses TRBV5-1 and TRBJ2-2; perhaps TRBD1 as D (5 bases). V lost 6 bases, J lost 5 bases, and 14 bases lay in between. Germline V lookup: CDR1 SGHRS, CDR2 YFSETQ. The CDR3 totals 14 residues. CDR3 coding DNA: TGCGCCAGCACGGAACAGGATCATACCGGGGAGCTGTTTTTT. Translation gives CASTEQDHTGELFF. Using reference TRBV5-1 and TRBJ2-2 for the parts outside the CDR3, the full variable domain is KAGVTQTPRYLIKTRGQQVTLSCSPISGHRSVSWYQQTPGQGLQFLFEYFSETQRNKGNFPGRFSGRQFSNSRSEMNVSTLELGDSALYLCASTEQDHTGELFFGEGSRLTVL.

This chain joins TRBV28 and TRBJ2-2; D remains unclear. The CDR3 totals 15 residues. Trimming shortened V by 3 bases and J by 3 bases, and 11 bases separated the two germline ends. Germline V CDR1 and CDR2: MDHEN, SYDVKM. The CDR3 sequence: CASSFRPPDTGELFF. The CDR3 region has the DNA TGTGCCAGCAGTTTTAGGCCTCCCGACACCGGGGAGCTGTTTTTT.

This chain connects TRBV9 to TRBJ2-2, with D possibly being TRBD1 or TRBD2 (5 bases each). The CDR3 spans 16 residues. From germline, CDR1 is SGDLS and CDR2 YYNGEE. The V end lost 7 bases, the J end lost 0 bases, and 16 bases lay between the germline ends. Written as DNA, the CDR3 is TGTGCCAGCGGGTCGTGGGACCGCGCGAACACCGGGGAGCTGTTTTTT. The encoded protein is CASGSWDRANTGELFF.

This clone was observed at least ten times. The rearrangement uses TRBV6-1 and TRBJ2-2; D unclear. Germline lookup yields CDR1 MNHNS and CDR2 SASEGT. The CDR3 consists of 17 residues. The V end was cut by 0 bases, the J end by 0 bases, with 11 bases between. The CDR3 protein is CASSEAWAISNTGELFF. The CDR3 nucleotides read TGTGCCAGCAGTGAAGCATGGGCGATTTCGAACACCGGGGAGCTGTTTTTT.

This sequence joins TRBV5-1 and TRBJ2-1, with D tentatively TRBD1 (6 bases). Trimming left V 4 bases short and J 3 bases short, with 20 bases between. CDR3 length: 17 residues. Germline lookup yields CDR1 SGHRS and CDR2 YFSETQ. The DNA of the CDR3 is TGCGCCAGCAGCCCTGAGGTGGGGGCTAGTCTCTACAATGAGCAGTTCTTC. Amino acid sequence: CASSPEVGASLYNEQFF. The whole variable domain, filled in from reference TRBV5-1 and TRBJ2-1, reads KAGVTQTPRYLIKTRGQQVTLSCSPISGHRSVSWYQQTPGQGLQFLFEYFSETQRNKGNFPGRFSGRQFSNSRSEMNVSTLELGDSALYLCASSPEVGASLYNEQFFGPGTRLTVL.

As for this clone: The sample carries other DNA sequences with the same CDR3. The CDR3 reads CASSSDRANTGELFF. The CDR3, as DNA: TGTGCCAGCAGCTCTGACAGGGCGAACACCGGGGAGCTGTTTTTT. The chain recombines TRBV7-3 with TRBJ2-2; 7 bases align to TRBD1. The germline CDR1 and CDR2 sequences are SGHTA and FQGTGA. V gave up 4 bases and J gave up 0 bases; unmatched junction bases: 2. This CDR3 has 15 residues.

Details on this clone: A far larger clone is just one base off, so this is likely a read error. The J gene is TRBJ1-5, the V gene TRBV6-6; a weak D match, TRBD1 (5 bases). CDR1 and CDR2 from the germline V gene are MNHNY and SVGAGI (reference sequence). V lost 4 bases to trimming and J lost 4 bases, with 11 bases between them. The CDR3 is made up of 14 amino acids. The CDR3 coding sequence is TGTGCCAGCAGTTGCGGGACGGAGAATCAGCCCCAGCATTTT. Translating it yields CASSCGTENQPQHF.

The V and J genes are TRBV5-1 and TRBJ2-2, with unresolved D. CDR1 is SGHRS and CDR2 is YFSETQ in the germline V gene. Trimming pared 4 bases from V and 7 bases from J, leaving 11 bases between. The CDR3 is made up of 13 amino acids. The CDR3 region is CASSLGKGGELFF. The CDR3 nucleotides read TGCGCCAGCAGCCTAGGGAAGGGCGGGGAGCTGTTTTTT.

This clone was counted a single time. This chain links TRBV5-1 with TRBJ2-1; possibly TRBD2 for D (6 bases). The CDR3 extends over 15 amino acids. V was trimmed by 0 bases and J by 2 bases, leaving 9 bases between them. Per the germline V gene, CDR1 is SGHRS and CDR2 is YFSETQ. The CDR3 sequence: CASSLERVAYNEQFF. The CDR3 DNA reads as TGCGCCAGCAGCTTGGAGCGGGTAGCCTACAATGAGCAGTTCTTC.

This clone is a singleton in its sample. This sequence joins TRBV10-3 and TRBJ2-1, with 10 nucleotides matching TRBD2. The CDR3 length is 24 residues. V was pared by 2 bases and J by 0 bases, with 25 bases of the junction left unmatched. Germline V gives CDR1 ENHRY, CDR2 SYGVKD. Here the CDR3 reads CAISEPGNGGGHSGRSSSYNEQFF. DNA for the CDR3: TGTGCCATCAGTGAGCCAGGGAACGGAGGGGGCCATAGCGGGAGGTCTAGCTCCTACAATGAGCAGTTCTTC.

This sequence joins TRBV18 and TRBJ1-3; tentatively, D is TRBD1 (5 bases). Trimming took off 3 bases at V and 8 bases at J, with 17 bases between the two ends. Looked up from germline, CDR1 is KGHSH and CDR2 is LQKENI. CDR3 size: 15 residues. The CDR3 protein is CASSPLSGKTDTIYF. In DNA, the CDR3 is TGTGCCAGCTCACCCCTATCAGGGAAGACGGACACCATATATTTT.

This chain links TRBV6-5 with TRBJ2-2, with D possibly being TRBD2 (5 bases). The V and J ends lost 6 bases and 5 bases respectively, with 16 bases between them. The CDR3 covers 15 residues. Germline V gene lookup returns CDR1 MNHEY and CDR2 SVGAGI. The DNA of the CDR3 is TGTGCCAGCAGCCTCCAGGCAGGAGGAACCGGGGAGCTGTTTTTT. Its protein product is CASSLQAGGTGELFF.

This chain connects TRBV14 to TRBJ2-3; D is unclear. CDR3 length equals 12 residues. Germline V lookup: CDR1 SGHDN, CDR2 FVKESK. The germline V and J ends were trimmed by 3 bases and 2 bases, with 3 bases remaining between them. CDR3 residues: CASSHITDTQYF. CDR3 nucleotides: TGTGCCAGCAGCCACATCACAGATACGCAGTATTTT.